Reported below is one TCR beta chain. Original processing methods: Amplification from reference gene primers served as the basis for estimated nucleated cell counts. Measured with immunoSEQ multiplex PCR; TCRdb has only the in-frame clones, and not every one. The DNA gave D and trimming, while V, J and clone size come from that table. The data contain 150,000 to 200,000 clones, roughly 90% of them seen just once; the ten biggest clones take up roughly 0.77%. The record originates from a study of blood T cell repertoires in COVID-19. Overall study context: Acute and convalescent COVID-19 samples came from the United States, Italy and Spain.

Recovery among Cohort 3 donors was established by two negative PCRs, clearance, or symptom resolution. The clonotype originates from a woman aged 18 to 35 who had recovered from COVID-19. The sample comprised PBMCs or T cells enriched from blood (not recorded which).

DNA of the CDR3: TGTGCCAGTAGCCCTCAGCGGGGTTCCTCCTATGGCTACACCTTC. Its translation: CASSPQRGSSYGYTF. The chain joins TRBV19 to TRBJ1-2; the D is unclear. The CDR3 spans 15 residues. Germline CDR1 and CDR2: LNHDA and SQIVND (reference sequence). Trimming took 6 bases from V and 4 from J, leaving 18 bases between them. Combining the CDR3 with reference TRBV19 and TRBJ1-2 gives the whole variable domain DGGITQSPKYLFRKEGQNVTLSCEQNLNHDAMYWYRQDPGQGLRLIYYSQIVNDFQKGDIAEGYSVSREKKESFPLTVTSAQKNPTAFYLCASSPQRGSSYGYTFGSGTRLTVV.